This TCR beta chain was sequenced during a study of blood T cell repertoires in COVID-19. Germline V CDR1 and CDR2: MNHEY, SMNVEV (reference sequence). This CDR3 is built from 15 residues. J was trimmed by 3 bases and V by 2 bases; bases with no gene match: 6. In terms of age and location, participants ranged from roughly 18 to 95 years and lived in around 22 US areas. Cohort 3 recovered donors had two negative PCRs, clearance, or symptom resolution. Clones were sequenced by immunoSEQ multiplex PCR, and TCRdb holds only the in-frame ones, with some missing. The data show some 250,000 clones, almost 85% seen once.

The receptor was derived from a man aged 35 to 55 who had recovered from COVID-19. V gene TRBV27 combines with J gene TRBJ2-7; TRBD1 matches at 8 bases. Sequenced input: PBMCs or T cells enriched from blood (not recorded which). The chain's CDR3 is CASSLEQGVFYEQYF. CDR3 DNA sequence: TGTGCCAGCAGTTTAGAACAGGGGGTCTTCTACGAGCAGTACTTC.